The 5 T cell receptor beta chains below come from one sample, sequenced in a study of spatial heterogeneity in lung cancer. TCRdb fed the 5' RACE reads into MiXCR, producing one record per CDR3 protein. The sample yields approximately 7,800 distinct CDR3 sequences, 4.5% to 6% seen once. The time point: sample taken at primary tumor resection. In each case, whole RNA from tumor, nontumor lung or frozen PBMC was sequenced unsorted. Sequenced here: PBMCs, sampled at surgery. These receptors were obtained from a male donor with early-stage non-small cell lung cancer.

Many counts were recorded for this clonotype. The chain combines TRBV12-2 with TRBJ1-6; TRBD1, the D gene given by the table, was not confirmed from the DNA. TRBV12-2 is tagged as a pseudogene. The CDR3 is made up of 17 amino acids. The CDR3 bases are TGTGCAAGTCGCCCAGAACCCCCAGTAGTTTATAATTCACCCCTCCACTTT. Protein: CASRPEPPVVYNSPLHF.

This clonotype was seen at least ten times. The chain carries TRBV23-1 and TRBJ2-3; a weak D match, TRBD2 (5 bases). TRBV23-1 is an ORF, with its function uncertain. CDR3 length: 17 amino acids. V was pared by 0 bases and J by 2 bases, with 15 bases between. The DNA of the CDR3 is TGCGCCAGCAGTCAATCAGGACCGCGAGCGGACACAGATACGCAGTATTTT. Translating it yields CASSQSGPRADTDTQYF.

Many counts were recorded for this clonotype. The gene calls are TRBV7-2 and TRBJ2-7; D remains unclear. This CDR3 region has 15 residues. The V end was cut by 5 bases, the J end by 2 bases, with 16 bases between. Germline values: CDR1 SGHTA, CDR2 FQGNSA. The CDR3 loop reads CASSLFYAVTYEQYF. The CDR3 bases are TGTGCCAGCAGCCTTTTTTATGCGGTGACCTACGAGCAGTACTTC.

This clonotype was counted many times. The CDR3 DNA reads as TGCGCCAGCAGCGAAAGATATGGCTACACCTTC. Amino acids: CASSERYGYTF. The chain uses TRBV4-1 and TRBJ1-2; D is ambiguous. Germline V gene lookup returns CDR1 MGHRA and CDR2 YSYEKL. The germline V and J ends were trimmed by 5 bases and 5 bases, with 6 bases remaining between them. The CDR3 runs to 11 residues.

This clonotype was counted at least ten times. The chain joins TRBV7-9 to TRBJ1-1; D is ambiguous. The CDR3 has 11 residues. Between the trimmed V and J ends, which lost 5 bases and 7 bases, there was a span of 8 bases. CDR1 and CDR2 (germline): SEHNR, FQNEAQ (reference sequence). This CDR3 reads CASSHSGEAFF. CDR3 sequence (DNA): TGTGCCAGCAGCCACTCTGGTGAAGCTTTCTTT.